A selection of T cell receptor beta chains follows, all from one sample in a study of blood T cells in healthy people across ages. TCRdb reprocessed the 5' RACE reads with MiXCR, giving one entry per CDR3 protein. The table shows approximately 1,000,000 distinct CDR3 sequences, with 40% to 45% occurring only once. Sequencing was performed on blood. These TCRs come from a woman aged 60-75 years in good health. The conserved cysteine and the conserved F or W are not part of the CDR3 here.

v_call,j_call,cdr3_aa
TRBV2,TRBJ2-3,ASRADRGSKDTQY
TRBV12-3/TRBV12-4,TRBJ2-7,ASTRDISYEQY
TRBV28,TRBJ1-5,ASSLGIKNQPQH
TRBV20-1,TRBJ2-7,SALSRDRTTGEQY
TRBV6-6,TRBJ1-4,ASSDGANLEKLF
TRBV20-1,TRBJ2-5,SATSGPETQY
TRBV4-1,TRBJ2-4,ASSQPGQGIPAKNIQY
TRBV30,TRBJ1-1,AWNSGRDTEAF
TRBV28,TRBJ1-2,ASNSPDRKLYGYT
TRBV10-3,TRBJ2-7,AITPTSIAETYEQY
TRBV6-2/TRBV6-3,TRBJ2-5,ASSSSPGTAYGQY
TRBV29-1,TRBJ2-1,SVEGPGLHEQF
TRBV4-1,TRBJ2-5,ASSQGAGLGETQY
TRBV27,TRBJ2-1,ASSLGLAGGYGEQF
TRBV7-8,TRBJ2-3,ASSIPVVAGVTDTQY
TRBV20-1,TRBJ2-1,SARGLTGANNEQF
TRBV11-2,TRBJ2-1,ASSSWTADNEQF
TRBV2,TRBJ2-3,ASSDQTLGGFTDTQY
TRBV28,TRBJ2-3,ASSLYGGGGSDTQY
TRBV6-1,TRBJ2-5,ASSERERAETQY
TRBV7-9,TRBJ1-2,ASSSNLGQTRRYGYT
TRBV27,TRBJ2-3,ASSKGVTGTDTQY
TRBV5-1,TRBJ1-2,ASISGTGRNT
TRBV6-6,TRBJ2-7,ASSSRGIHEQY
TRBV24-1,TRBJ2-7,ATYHHLAYYEQY
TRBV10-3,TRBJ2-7,AISESGSGEQY
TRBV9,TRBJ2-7,ASSVEGGIYEQY
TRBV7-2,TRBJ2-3,TSSSKTPANGDTQY
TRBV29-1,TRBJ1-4,SVVPDTTNEKLF
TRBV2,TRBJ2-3,ASSARRVGTDTQY
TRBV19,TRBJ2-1,ASSPGHLVYNEQF
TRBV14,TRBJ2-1,ASSGRDLLYNEQF
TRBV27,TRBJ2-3,ASSFGRVISTDTQY
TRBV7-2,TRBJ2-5,ASSLGMTSGGGQETQY
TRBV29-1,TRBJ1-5,SVMIDSNSNQPQH
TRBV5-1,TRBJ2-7,ASSVRSWGSYEQY
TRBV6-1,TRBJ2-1,ASSVGIDNEQF
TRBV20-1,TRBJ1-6,SASDRARNSPLH
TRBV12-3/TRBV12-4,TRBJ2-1,ASSSLPSGTQVRSYNEQF
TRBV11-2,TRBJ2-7,ASSLSSFSTGGSYEQY
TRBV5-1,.,ASSLAGQGSDIQY
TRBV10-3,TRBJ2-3,AISLGRGSTDTQY
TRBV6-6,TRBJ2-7,ASSYSGPQKNEQY
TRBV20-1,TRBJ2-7,SASGTVGASYEQY